In this sample, the clone carrying this TCR beta chain turned up many times. No antigen is known for it. Deletions cut 3 bases from V and 0 bases from J, with 12 bases between. CDR1 MNHNS and CDR2 SASEGT come from the germline V gene. This CDR3 comprises 15 residues. The record originates from a study of T cells in Graves' hyperthyroidism and ophthalmopathy. Using RNA transcripts as the source, TCR beta CDR3 regions were amplified. The HTBI primer set served for first-round RT-PCR of the TCR CDR3. Each CDR3 protein gets one entry after TCRdb re-called the multiplex PCR reads with MiXCR. The sample holds roughly 700,000 distinct CDR3 sequences, roughly 15% seen once. Patients aged 18 to 65 had newly diagnosed hyperthyroidism that had lasted under 2 months. Used for diagnoses were clinical symptoms, serum thyroxine and TRAb, thyroid ultrasound and orbital computed tomography. Overall study results and limits: In validation, the model predicted ophthalmopathy. These predictions came a median 6.5 months before onset. Blood shared most expanded thyroid clonotypes above 0.001.

This clonotype was obtained from a young woman with Graves' hyperthyroidism. Sequencing was performed on blood. The chain combines TRBV6-1 with TRBJ2-7; D remains ambiguous. The CDR3 bases are TGTGCCAGCAGTGATGTCAGGTTGAGCTCCTACGAGCAGTACTTC. Translation gives CASSDVRLSSYEQYF.